These 21 T cell receptor beta chains share one sample of origin, sequenced in a study of T cell clones after liver transplantation. Here immunoSEQ multiplex PCR was the method, and the copy in TCRdb shows in-frame clones only, minus some. The table shows tens of thousands of clones, with about 88% occurring only once. Sample: CD4+ T cells from blood, taken before liver transplant. Receptors were obtained from a human donor who received a liver transplant.

The rearrangement uses TRBV6-4 and TRBJ2-3, with a possible D match to TRBD2 (7 bases). This CDR3 is 12 amino acids long. Trimming removed 3 bases from V and 14 bases from J, with 15 bases in between. Germline lookup yields CDR1 MRHNA and CDR2 SNTAGT. CDR3 protein: CASSDKGGRLYF. For the CDR3, the DNA is TGTGCCAGCAGTGATAAGGGGGGGAGATTGTATTTT.

This chain uses TRBV7-2 with TRBJ2-7; 9 bases line up with TRBD2. Trimming at V came to 1 base and at J to 7 bases, leaving 2 bases not matched to a gene. The germline V gene has CDR1 SGHTA and CDR2 FQGNSA. This CDR3 has 13 residues. The CDR3 coding sequence is TGTGCCAGCAGCTTAGGGCTAGCGGGGGAGCAGTACTTC. This translates into CASSLGLAGEQYF.

The chain links TRBV5-6 to TRBJ2-1; D unclear. The CDR3 runs 12 residues. V gave up 0 bases and J gave up 9 bases, with 7 bases separating them. The V gene's germline CDR1 is SGHDT and CDR2 YYEEEE. Here the CDR3 DNA reads TGTGCCAGCAGCTTGGATGTAAGTGAGCAGTTCTTC. Protein: CASSLDVSEQFF.

With respect to this clone: The same CDR3 can be traced to other DNA sequences in this sample. This chain connects TRBV19 to TRBJ2-1; D is undetermined. The CDR3 totals 14 residues. Trimming stripped 0 bases from V and 7 bases from J, with 10 bases between. Germline loops: CDR1 LNHDA, CDR2 SQIVND (reference sequence). CDR3 residues: CASSIDPGRNEQFF. The CDR3 region has the DNA TGTGCCAGTAGTATAGATCCCGGAAGGAATGAGCAGTTCTTC. The variable domain in full, with the rest retrieved from reference TRBV19 and TRBJ2-1, is DGGITQSPKYLFRKEGQNVTLSCEQNLNHDAMYWYRQDPGQGLRLIYYSQIVNDFQKGDIAEGYSVSREKKESFPLTVTSAQKNPTAFYLCASSIDPGRNEQFFGPGTRLTVL.

CDR3 sequence (DNA): TGTGCTAGTGGTTTGGGAGCGGGGGGGCTTCTCACAGATACGCAGTATTTT. Translation: CASGLGAGGLLTDTQYF. The rearrangement uses TRBV12-5 and TRBJ2-3, with 10 bases aligning to TRBD2. The CDR3 spans 17 residues. Germline V CDR1 and CDR2: LGHNT, FRNRAP. V lost 1 base to trimming and J lost 2 bases; unmatched junction nucleotides: 6.

The chain employs TRBV4-3 and TRBJ1-2; no firm D call. V lost 0 bases, J lost 7 bases, and 12 bases lay in between. The CDR3 contains 14 residues. Germline V gene sequence: CDR1 LGHNA, CDR2 YSLEER. The chain's CDR3 is CASSQDGRKFGYTF. CDR3 sequence (DNA): TGCGCCAGCAGCCAAGATGGACGGAAGTTTGGCTACACCTTC.

The chain employs TRBV5-6 and TRBJ2-3; D remains unclear. V dropped 5 bases and J dropped 4 bases, with 8 bases sitting between them. Germline assignment: CDR1 SGHDT and CDR2 YYEEEE. The CDR3 runs 12 residues. This chain's CDR3 is CASSLQSDTQYF. As DNA, the CDR3 is TGTGCCAGCAGTCTTCAGTCAGATACGCAGTATTTT.

The rearrangement joins TRBV27 to TRBJ2-5, with unresolved D. Germline-derived CDR1 and CDR2 are MNHEY and SMNVEV (reference sequence). The V gene lost 5 bases and the J gene lost 5 bases, with 12 bases spanning the gap. The length of the CDR3 is 13 residues. The CDR3 nucleotides read TGTGCCAGCAGTCCCGGTAGAGCGGAGACCCAGTACTTC. It is translated as CASSPGRAETQYF.

This chain connects TRBV5-1 to TRBJ2-7; 13 bases map to TRBD2. There are 14 residues in the CDR3. Unmatched junction bases numbered 3, after V lost 2 bases and J lost 7 bases. Germline assignment: CDR1 SGHRS and CDR2 YFSETQ. The CDR3 region is CASSFVLAGGEQYF. The CDR3 region has the DNA TGCGCCAGCAGCTTCGTACTAGCGGGAGGGGAGCAGTACTTC.

The count of this clone is one. DNA for the CDR3: TGTGCCAGCAGCCGTGCTAGCGGGGGAGACACCGGGGAGCTGTTTTTT. Translating gives CASSRASGGDTGELFF. This chain links TRBV7-2 with TRBJ2-2; TRBD2 agrees at 10 bases. This CDR3 contains 16 residues. The V gene end was trimmed by 5 bases and the J gene end by 3 bases; junction bases not matched to a gene: 6. Germline CDR1 is SGHTA and CDR2 is FQGNSA.

J is TRBJ1-2 and V is TRBV4-3; D call uncertain. CDR1 and CDR2 from the germline V gene are LGHNA and YSLEER. Trimming left V 3 bases short and J 1 base short, with 15 bases between. This CDR3 has 16 residues. The CDR3 is CASSHGRRALNYGYTF. As DNA, the CDR3 is TGCGCCAGCAGCCACGGTAGGCGGGCACTTAACTATGGCTACACCTTC.

The chain couples TRBV6-1 to TRBJ1-2, with D possibly TRBD1 on 5 matching bases. V was clipped by 4 bases and J by 2 bases, with 17 bases between them. Germline V gene sequence: CDR1 MNHNS, CDR2 SASEGT. This CDR3 is 16 amino acids long. Here the CDR3 reads CASSGPRAPPNYGYTF. CDR3 bases: TGTGCCAGCAGTGGACCCAGGGCGCCCCCAAACTATGGCTACACCTTC.

The rearrangement joins TRBV6-5 to TRBJ1-1; 9 bases are a match to TRBD1. J was trimmed by 4 bases and V by 6 bases; bases with no gene match: 6. The CDR3 has 14 amino acids. CDR1 and CDR2 (germline): MNHEY, SVGAGI. The CDR3 sequence: CASSRDRAVTEAFF. The CDR3 region has the DNA TGTGCCAGCAGCAGGGACAGGGCTGTCACTGAAGCTTTCTTT.

This chain connects TRBV28 to TRBJ1-2, with TRBD1 matching 11 bases. The CDR3 covers 14 residues. Germline assignment: CDR1 MDHEN and CDR2 SYDVKM. V lost 5 bases, J lost 6 bases, and 5 bases stayed unmatched. CDR3 residues: CASSPGDRGNGYTF. In DNA form, the CDR3 reads TGTGCCAGCAGTCCAGGGGACAGGGGGAATGGCTACACCTTC.

The chain links TRBV5-4 to TRBJ1-4; D not certain. Between the trimmed V and J ends, which lost 2 bases and 8 bases, there was a span of 13 bases. The CDR3 is 14 amino acids. Looked up from germline, CDR1 is SGHNT and CDR2 is YYREEE (reference sequence). CDR3 nucleotides: TGTGCCAGCAGCTTTGATCAGGCCAGCGAAAAACTGTTTTTT. This sequence encodes CASSFDQASEKLFF. The full variable domain, its missing parts supplied by reference TRBV5-4 and TRBJ1-4, is ETGVTQSPTHLIKTRGQQVTLRCSSQSGHNTVSWYQQALGQGPQFIFQYYREEENGRGNFPPRFSGLQFPNYSSELNVNALELDDSALYLCASSFDQASEKLFFGSGTQLSVL.

J is TRBJ1-4 and V is TRBV19, with no clear D. V was pared by 5 bases and J by 8 bases, with 15 bases between. The CDR3 length is 14 residues. The V gene's germline CDR1 is LNHDA and CDR2 SQIVND (reference sequence). CDR3 sequence: CASSAPQSGEKLFF. DNA of the CDR3: TGTGCCAGTAGTGCCCCCCAATCGGGCGAAAAACTGTTTTTT.

The chain recombines TRBV6-5 with TRBJ1-3; the match to TRBD1 covers 7 bases. CDR3 length equals 11 residues. Germline V CDR1 and CDR2: MNHEY, SVGAGI. Trimming at V came to 10 bases and at J to 7 bases, leaving 4 bases not matched to a gene. CDR3 sequence: CATQGVNTIYF. CDR3 DNA sequence: TGTGCCACCCAGGGGGTGAACACCATATATTTT.

The rearrangement joins TRBV28 to TRBJ1-1; 9 nucleotides align to TRBD1. From germline, CDR1 is MDHEN and CDR2 SYDVKM. With 4 bases clipped from V and 1 base from J, the junction kept 7 bases outside the gene matches. The CDR3 runs 16 residues. CDR3: CASSSRGQGRNTEAFF. The CDR3 DNA reads TGTGCCAGCAGTTCAAGGGGACAGGGTCGGAACACTGAAGCTTTCTTT.

This chain joins TRBV5-4 and TRBJ2-7, with D tentatively TRBD1 (6 bases). The CDR3 extends over 15 amino acids. The V gene lost 5 bases and the J gene lost 4 bases, with 19 bases spanning the gap. CDR1 is SGHNT, CDR2 YYREEE, per germline (reference sequence). CDR3 DNA: TGTGCCAGCAGAACCTTACAGGGTTCGGATTACGAGCAGTACTTC. Protein: CASRTLQGSDYEQYF.

The chain has TRBV19 and TRBJ2-1; the match to TRBD2 covers 8 bases. Trimming took 7 bases from V and 9 from J; bases not matched to a gene: 8. Germline V gives CDR1 LNHDA, CDR2 SQIVND (reference sequence). The CDR3 has 13 residues. CDR3: CASTRTSTGEQFF. The CDR3 DNA reads TGTGCCAGTACCCGGACTAGCACCGGTGAGCAGTTCTTC.

V is TRBV11-2 and J is TRBJ2-5; possible D gene TRBD1, 6 bases. Per germline, CDR1 SGHAT and CDR2 FQNNGV. The CDR3 totals 11 residues. Trimming took off 6 bases at V and 6 bases at J, with 8 bases between the two ends. CDR3 in DNA: TGTGCCAGCAGACAGGGAAAGACCCAGTACTTC. This codes for CASRQGKTQYF.